This T cell receptor (beta chain) emerged from a study of glioma-infiltrating T cells after dendritic cell vaccination. Study summary: Dendritic cell vaccination trial patients had either newly diagnosed or recurrent glioblastoma. Treatment, given 2003 to 2012, was autologous tumor lysate-pulsed dendritic cell vaccination.

Regarding time point: after dendritic cell vaccination, including at tumor progression/relapse. Patients had residual fresh-frozen tumor tissue and more than two years of survival data. This CDR3 is 13 amino acids long. CDR1 is SGHTA and CDR2 is FQGNSA in the germline V gene. Trimming took 3 bases from V and 9 from J, leaving 12 bases between them. Profiled with immunoSEQ multiplex PCR; TCRdb holds only in-frame clones, not every one. The profile shows roughly 60,000 clones, around nine tenths of them singletons. This sequence was found in a human donor with glioblastoma. The starting material was blood, obtained after dendritic cell vaccination. The chain recombines TRBV7-2 with TRBJ2-1; weak D call: TRBD1 (6 bases). CDR3 coding DNA: TGTGCCAGCAGCTTGTTACAGGGTGGTGAGCAGTTCTTC. Residues: CASSLLQGGEQFF. Full variable domain (missing parts from reference TRBV7-2 and TRBJ2-1): GAGVSQSPSNKVTEKGKDVELRCDPISGHTALYWYRQSLGQGLEFLIYFQGNSAPDKSGLPSDRFSAERTGGSVSTLTIQRTQQEDSAVYLCASSLLQGGEQFFGPGTRLTVL.